This T cell receptor (beta chain) was recovered during a study of T cell responses to AZD1222 COVID-19 vaccine. Study results and caveats: The study found Spike-specific TCR breadth and depth rose after two AZD1222 doses. Reports indicate that nearly half of spike-specific TCRs are directed at unmutated variant regions. White British ancestry dominated among donors, who included more females, and clonal diversity was possibly underestimated.

The data were produced by immunoSEQ multiplex PCR, yet TCRdb's version contains in-frame clones alone and is incomplete. The sample has more than 100,000 clones, approximately 85% seen once; the top ten hold less than 8%. Notes on this clone: Antigen unknown.

With 3 bases clipped from V and 5 bases from J, the junction kept 4 bases outside the gene matches. The CDR3 is made up of 14 amino acids. Germline values: CDR1 LNHDA, CDR2 SQIVND (reference sequence). The sequence came from an adult in good health. The chain combines TRBV19 with TRBJ2-4; TRBD1 matches 7 bases. Sequencing used peripheral blood, obtained on day 0 of AZD1222 vaccination. The CDR3 loop is CASSMVGGQNIQYF. The CDR3 DNA reads as TGTGCCAGTAGTATGGTAGGGGGCCAAAACATTCAGTACTTC. The full variable domain, in which reference TRBV19 and TRBJ2-4 provide the parts outside the CDR3, is DGGITQSPKYLFRKEGQNVTLSCEQNLNHDAMYWYRQDPGQGLRLIYYSQIVNDFQKGDIAEGYSVSREKKESFPLTVTSAQKNPTAFYLCASSMVGGQNIQYFGAGTRLSVL.